These 32 T cell receptor beta chains were sequenced from one sample in a study of molecular identifiers for immune sequencing clone quantification. TCRdb re-derived calls from the PCR reads in MiXCR, one entry per CDR3 protein. The repertoire holds about 640,000 distinct CDR3 sequences, 15% to 20% seen once, with around 0.9% in the top ten. The material sequenced was naive CD8+ T cells from blood, with Jurkat cell RNA spiked in. Subset specified: FACS-sorted CD8+CD4-CCR7+CD45RA+ naive T cells. The receptors shown here come from a human donor in good health. Some libraries in this study had Jurkat cell RNA spiked in.

In this sample, this clonotype turned up many times. The genes are TRBV6-1 and TRBJ1-2; no firm D call. CDR3 size: 14 residues. The V end was cut by 3 bases, the J end by 3 bases, with 11 bases between. Germline CDR1 MNHNS, CDR2 SASEGT. The CDR3 region is CASSETNHYYGYTF. In nucleotides, the CDR3 is TGTGCCAGCAGTGAGACCAACCATTACTATGGCTACACCTTC.

This clonotype has a count of ten or more. J is TRBJ2-3 and V is TRBV9; D gene unclear. CDR3 length equals 12 residues. In germline, CDR1 is SGDLS, CDR2 YYNGEE. The V end was cut by 0 bases, the J end by 5 bases, with 4 bases between. The CDR3 here is CASSVVGDTQYF. CDR3 nucleotides: TGTGCCAGCAGCGTAGTCGGAGATACGCAGTATTTT.

This clonotype was found many times. The chain links TRBV7-2 to TRBJ2-7, with 9 bases that match TRBD2. V lost 1 base to trimming and J lost 3 bases; unmatched junction nucleotides: 4. The CDR3 spans 15 residues. Per the germline V gene, CDR1 is SGHTA and CDR2 is FQGNSA. The CDR3 DNA is TGTGCCAGCAGCTTAGGCCTAGCGGGATACTACGAGCAGTACTTC. Protein product: CASSLGLAGYYEQYF.

This clonotype was seen a handful of times. The rearrangement links TRBV27 to TRBJ1-1, with no clear D. The CDR3 length is 14 residues. V was pared by 8 bases and J by 1 base, with 14 bases between. Per germline, CDR1 MNHEY and CDR2 SMNVEV (reference sequence). CDR3 in amino acids: CASWGLEKNTEAFF. DNA of the CDR3: TGTGCCAGCTGGGGTTTAGAGAAGAACACTGAAGCTTTCTTT.

In its sample, this clonotype was seen many times. The chain combines TRBV27 with TRBJ2-7, with D hard to call. From germline, CDR1 is MNHEY and CDR2 SMNVEV (reference sequence). The CDR3 runs to 14 residues. Between the trimmed V and J ends, which lost 4 bases and 0 bases, there was a span of 10 bases. As DNA, the CDR3 is TGTGCCAGCAGTTCAGGTTTAAACTCCTACGAGCAGTACTTC. Amino acid sequence: CASSSGLNSYEQYF.

This clonotype has at least ten counts. This chain joins TRBV6-1 and TRBJ2-2; 7 bases fit TRBD2. This CDR3 is 14 amino acids long. With 7 bases clipped from V and 0 bases from J, the junction kept 2 bases outside the gene matches. Germline V lookup: CDR1 MNHNS, CDR2 SASEGT. In DNA, the CDR3 is TGTGCCAGCACTAGCGGAACGAACACCGGGGAGCTGTTTTTT. It specifies CASTSGTNTGELFF.

This clonotype has ten or more counts. The rearrangement uses TRBV7-6 and TRBJ1-1, with 8 bases fitting TRBD1. V was clipped by 5 bases and J by 4 bases; unmatched bases: 6. CDR1 is SGHVS, CDR2 FNYEAQ, per germline. The length of the CDR3 is 14 residues. In DNA, the CDR3 is TGTGCCAGCAGCCGCACAGGGGGAGGCACTGAAGCTTTCTTT. Translating gives CASSRTGGGTEAFF.

This clonotype was seen ten or more times. This chain uses TRBV27 with TRBJ1-6; 8 positions agree with TRBD1. The J segment lost 6 bases and the V segment lost 7 bases, leaving 5 bases of the junction unmatched. Germline CDR1 MNHEY, CDR2 SMNVEV (reference sequence). This CDR3 comprises 14 residues. The CDR3 sequence is CASKYRGTNSPLHF. The CDR3 DNA reads TGTGCCAGCAAGTACAGGGGGACTAATTCACCCCTCCACTTT.

This clonotype was seen ten or more times. The J gene is TRBJ2-7, the V gene TRBV3-1; D is perhaps TRBD2 (5 bases). In germline, CDR1 is LGHDT, CDR2 YNNKEL (reference sequence). This CDR3 contains 16 residues. V dropped 0 bases and J dropped 9 bases, with 21 bases sitting between them. The CDR3 region has the DNA TGTGCCAGCAGCCAAGATCTCCTGGTGGATGGGAGTTGGCAGTACTTC. Translating gives CASSQDLLVDGSWQYF.

On this clonotype: A much more abundant neighbour one base away suggests this may be a read error. The chain employs TRBV7-9 and TRBJ1-4; D gene uncertain. This CDR3 comprises 13 residues. Germline V CDR1 and CDR2: SEHNR, FQNEAQ (reference sequence). CDR3 nucleotide sequence: TGTGCCAGCCAAAGTCCGAGGGATGAAGAACTGTTTTTT. The encoded protein is CASQSPRDEELFF.

This clonotype occurred a few times. This likely comes from a read error, as the CDR3 has no conserved phenylalanine or tryptophan at its end. It is unclear where the CDR3 begins or ends on the DNA, so no DNA is shown, and the CDR3 is as TCRdb lists it. This chain connects TRBV7-2 to TRBJ2-7; the DNA was not compared with TRBD1, the D call given in the table. The CDR3 is 16 residues long, ends included. CDR1 and CDR2 from the germline V gene are SGHTA and FQGNSA. The CDR3 reads CASSPPPGQGSYEQYS.

This clonotype has only a few counts. The chain employs TRBV6-5 and TRBJ2-7, with 8 bases fitting TRBD1. Germline lookup yields CDR1 MNHEY and CDR2 SVGAGI. Unmatched junction bases numbered 14, after V lost 5 bases and J lost 2 bases. The CDR3 length is 17 residues. The CDR3 nucleotides read TGTGCCAGCAGTCAACAAGGGACAGGAGCAATCACCTACGAGCAGTACTTC. Translating gives CASSQQGTGAITYEQYF.

This clonotype was recorded at least ten times. The CDR3 sequence: CASSQDLGEDTQYF. Here the CDR3 DNA reads TGCGCCAGCAGCCAAGATTTGGGGGAAGATACGCAGTATTTT. V is TRBV4-1 and J is TRBJ2-3; D may match TRBD1 or TRBD2 (5 bases each). Germline V lookup: CDR1 MGHRA, CDR2 YSYEKL. CDR3 length: 14 amino acids. V was shortened by 0 bases and J by 5 bases, with 9 bases between the two germline ends.

Remarks on this clonotype: It may be a read error: a sequence one base away is much more abundant. This rearrangement joins TRBV2 to TRBJ2-7; TRBD2 agrees at 8 bases. Germline V gives CDR1 SNHLY, CDR2 FYNNEI. The CDR3 spans 15 residues. Trimming removed 5 bases from V and 5 bases from J; junction bases left unmatched: 11. The CDR3 DNA is TGTGCCAGCAGTCCCAGCGGGGGCGCCGGGAACGAGCAGTACTTC. This translates into CASSPSGGAGNEQYF. Full variable domain (rest looked up from reference TRBV2 and TRBJ2-7): EPEVTQTPSHQVTQMGQEVILRCVPISNHLYFYWYRQILGQKVEFLVSFYNNEISEKSEIFDDQFSVERPDGSNFTLKIRSTKLEDSAMYFCASSPSGGAGNEQYFGPGTRLTVT.

As to this clonotype: The junction and the germline gene differ at one end; a read error may be behind it. This chain connects TRBV5-3 to TRBJ2-1, with TRBD2 matching 9 bases. TRBV5-3 is recorded as an ORF, its role being uncertain. The CDR3 consists of 15 residues. DNA of the CDR3: TGTGCCAGCAGCTTTGGCGGGGGGGCTGGGAATGAGCAGTTCTTC. It specifies CASSFGGGAGNEQFF.

As to this clonotype: A much bigger clone sits one base away, suggesting this may be a read error. This chain uses TRBV7-2 with TRBJ1-1, with TRBD1 matching over 8 bases. The CDR3 has 13 residues. Germline values: CDR1 SGHTA, CDR2 FQGNSA. The CDR3 reads CASSLTGAAEALF. The DNA of the CDR3 is TGTGCCAGCAGCTTGACAGGGGCCGCCGAAGCTCTCTTT.

The table lists this clonotype with many counts. V gene TRBV29-1 combines with J gene TRBJ2-3, with no clear D. The germline gives CDR1 SQVTM, CDR2 ANQGSEA. V was pared by 2 bases and J by 6 bases, with 6 bases between. The CDR3 length is 11 residues. The CDR3 sequence: CSVEYLDTQYF. Here the CDR3 DNA reads TGCAGCGTTGAATATTTGGATACGCAGTATTTT.

Worth noting for this clonotype: This may arise from a read error, as a much more abundant clone is one base away. This rearrangement joins TRBV5-1 to TRBJ2-3, with 7 bases lining up with TRBD2. This CDR3 is 16 amino acids long. Germline V gene data show CDR1 as SGHRS and CDR2 as YFSETQ. V dropped 1 base and J dropped 4; count of bases not matched to a gene: 9. In DNA form, the CDR3 reads TGCGCCAGCAGCTTGAGGGCTAGCGGTAGCTCAGATACGCAGTATTTT. It translates to CASSLRASGSSDTQYF. Together with reference TRBV5-1 and TRBJ2-3, the CDR3 gives the full variable domain: KAGVTQTPRYLIKTRGQQVTLSCSPISGHRSVSWYQQTPGQGLQFLFEYFSETQRNKGNFPGRFSGRQFSNSRSEMNVSTLELGDSALYLCASSLRASGSSDTQYFGPGTRLTVL.

This clonotype showed up many times. One end of the junction is discordant with germline, which a read error may explain. The chain couples TRBV20-1 to TRBJ2-1; TRBD2 matches at 7 bases. The germline V gene has CDR1 DFQATT and CDR2 SNEGSKA (reference sequence). This CDR3 spans 14 amino acids. The CDR3 nucleotides are TGCAGTGCCAGAGCGGGAAACTCCTACAATGAGCAGTTCTTC. Translated: CSARAGNSYNEQFF.

This chain joins TRBV19 and TRBJ2-7; possibly TRBD2 for D (6 bases). The CDR3 consists of 16 residues. With 1 base removed from V and 6 bases from J, the gap between germline ends came to 19 bases. Germline lookup yields CDR1 LNHDA and CDR2 SQIVND (reference sequence). CDR3 nucleotide sequence: TGTGCCAGTAGTATAGGGTCTAGAGGACTACGTAGCGAGCAGTACTTC. This sequence encodes CASSIGSRGLRSEQYF.

This clonotype was observed at least ten times. The gene calls are TRBV29-1 and TRBJ2-2; D is uncertain. Between the trimmed V and J ends, which lost 0 bases and 0 bases, there was a span of 14 bases. The CDR3 is made up of 17 amino acids. Germline V gene data show CDR1 as SQVTM and CDR2 as ANQGSEA. CDR3 nucleotide sequence: TGCAGCGTTGAAGATCGGCGGATTGTCGCGAACACCGGGGAGCTGTTTTTT. It is translated as CSVEDRRIVANTGELFF.

This clonotype was detected ten times or more. The gene calls are TRBV4-1 and TRBJ2-1; D not certain. The CDR3 sequence is 14 residues long. CDR1 is MGHRA and CDR2 is YSYEKL in the germline V gene. V was clipped by 3 bases and J by 9 bases, with 15 bases between them. CDR3 DNA sequence: TGCGCCAGCAGCCAGGGTTCAGGAATGGGTGAGCAGTTCTTC. Translated: CASSQGSGMGEQFF.

This clonotype was detected many times. The chain employs TRBV28 and TRBJ2-3; 12 nucleotides match TRBD2. V gave up 5 bases and J gave up 4 bases; unmatched junction bases: 4. In germline, CDR1 is MDHEN, CDR2 SYDVKM. The CDR3 extends over 15 amino acids. CDR3 region: CASSPWTSGADTQYF. CDR3 DNA: TGTGCCAGCAGTCCTTGGACTAGCGGGGCAGATACGCAGTATTTT. Full variable domain (remainder filled in from reference TRBV28 and TRBJ2-3): DVKVTQSSRYLVKRTGEKVFLECVQDMDHENMFWYRQDPGLGLRLIYFSYDVKMKEKGDIPEGYSVSREKKERFSLILESASTNQTSMYLCASSPWTSGADTQYFGPGTRLTVL.

The chain links TRBV20-1 to TRBJ2-3; 10 nucleotides agree with TRBD1. CDR1 is DFQATT and CDR2 is SNEGSKA in the germline V gene (reference sequence). The CDR3 totals 16 residues. Trimming took 4 bases from V and 3 from J; bases not matched to a gene: 10. The CDR3, as DNA: TGCAGTGCTAAACCGGGCCGGGGACAGGGGACAGATACGCAGTATTTT. Residues: CSAKPGRGQGTDTQYF.

This clonotype was recorded at least ten times. This chain uses TRBV9 with TRBJ2-3; possible D gene TRBD2, 6 bases. CDR1 is SGDLS and CDR2 is YYNGEE in the germline V gene. V shed 0 bases and J shed 0 bases, with 17 bases lying between them. The CDR3 contains 18 residues. CDR3 loop: CASSVAGDVRGSTDTQYF. The CDR3 DNA sequence: TGTGCCAGCAGCGTAGCGGGGGACGTTCGCGGGAGCACAGATACGCAGTATTTT.

This clonotype was recorded at least ten times. The chain employs TRBV27 and TRBJ2-3, with TRBD2 matching 10 bases. CDR1 is MNHEY, CDR2 SMNVEV, per germline (reference sequence). Losses at the gene ends were 2 bases for V and 4 bases for J; bases not matched to a gene: 9. There are 17 residues in the CDR3. CDR3 loop: CASSLTTSGMHSDTQYF. CDR3 DNA sequence: TGTGCCAGCAGTTTAACTACTAGCGGGATGCATTCAGATACGCAGTATTTT.

This clonotype was observed many times. V is TRBV5-4 and J is TRBJ2-7; D gene ambiguous. The CDR3 is 12 residues long. The V end lost 5 bases, the J end lost 7 bases, and 13 bases lay between the germline ends. Looked up from germline, CDR1 is SGHNT and CDR2 is YYREEE (reference sequence). CDR3 region: CASSEAPGEQYF. The CDR3 DNA follows: TGTGCCAGCAGTGAGGCCCCTGGGGAGCAGTACTTC.

This clonotype showed up just a few times. The chain combines TRBV15 with TRBJ2-3; either TRBD1 or TRBD2 may fit D (5 bases each). Germline loops: CDR1 LNHNV, CDR2 YYDKDF (reference sequence). Trimming took 3 bases from V and 3 from J, leaving 13 bases between them. The CDR3 has 15 amino acids. In DNA form, the CDR3 reads TGTGCCACCAGCAGCGGGACCCTAGTGACAGATACGCAGTATTTT. Translation gives CATSSGTLVTDTQYF.

This clonotype was counted ten times or more. The rearrangement links TRBV10-3 to TRBJ2-7; no firm D call. V shed 4 bases and J shed 5 bases, with 9 bases lying between them. The CDR3 is made up of 12 amino acids. CDR1 and CDR2 from the germline V gene are ENHRY and SYGVKD. CDR3 residues: CAISGLSHEQYF. DNA of the CDR3: TGTGCCATCAGTGGGCTATCCCACGAGCAGTACTTC.

Concerning this clonotype itself: Possible read error: a much larger clone is one base away. The CDR3 region is CASKGRSFFGGHTF. Here the CDR3 DNA reads TGTGCCAGCAAGGGCAGGTCCTTCTTTGGGGGCCACACCTTC. The J gene is TRBJ1-2, the V gene TRBV28; a weak D match, TRBD1 (6 bases). Per germline, CDR1 MDHEN and CDR2 SYDVKM. Trimming removed 7 bases from V and 12 bases from J, with 24 bases in between. This CDR3 comprises 14 residues.

The chain employs TRBV6-5 and TRBJ2-6; D remains unclear. This CDR3 is 17 amino acids long. V was clipped by 6 bases and J by 0 bases, with 15 bases between them. Germline V lookup: CDR1 MNHEY, CDR2 SVGAGI. CDR3 amino acids: CASSLYGFRSGANVLTF. The CDR3 DNA follows: TGTGCCAGCAGCCTATACGGGTTCCGCTCTGGGGCCAACGTCCTGACTTTC.

For this clonotype: A much larger clone lies one base from this, so it may be a read error. The chain recombines TRBV20-1 with TRBJ2-7; D possibly corresponds to TRBD1 (6 bases). V lost 3 bases and J lost 6, with 18 bases in between. CDR3 length equals 14 residues. CDR1 and CDR2 from the germline V gene are DFQATT and SNEGSKA (reference sequence). CDR3 nucleotide sequence: TGCAGTGCTAGCAGAGGCAGGGGTTATGGCGAGCAGTACTTC. It yields the protein CSASRGRGYGEQYF.